The 6 T cell receptor beta chains in this list originate from one sample, sequenced in a study of blood T cell repertoires in COVID-19. Assay used: immunoSEQ multiplex PCR; TCRdb lists only in-frame clones, some missing. The table has 200,000 to 250,000 clones, over 70% seen once. The sample consisted of PBMCs or T cells enriched from blood (not recorded which). The receptors here all came from a young woman who had been exposed to COVID-19.

The chain links TRBV12-5 to TRBJ2-1; 7 bases agree with TRBD2. V lost 4 bases, J lost 2 bases, and 11 bases stayed unmatched. The CDR3 consists of 17 residues. CDR1 is LGHNT, CDR2 FRNRAP, per germline. In DNA, the CDR3 is TGTGCTAGTGGTTCGGTACGAAGCGGGACGACCTACAATGAGCAGTTCTTC. Amino acid sequence: CASGSVRSGTTYNEQFF.

This chain connects TRBV29-1 to TRBJ1-1; D gene ambiguous. This CDR3 spans 14 amino acids. The ends were cut back, 4 bases at V and 3 bases at J, with 15 bases in the middle. CDR1 SQVTM and CDR2 ANQGSEA come from the germline V gene. The DNA of the CDR3 is TGCAGCGTTGCTCTACTCGAGCGGGACACTGAAGCTTTCTTT. Its translation: CSVALLERDTEAFF.

The chain uses TRBV5-1 and TRBJ2-5, with TRBD2 identical over 10 bases. Germline CDR1 and CDR2: SGHRS and YFSETQ. CDR3 length: 15 residues. Losses at the gene ends were 0 bases for V and 2 bases for J; bases not matched to a gene: 1. The CDR3 reads CASSLVSGGQETQYF. CDR3 sequence (DNA): TGCGCCAGCAGCTTGGTTAGCGGGGGGCAAGAGACCCAGTACTTC.

This clone has a single count. The chain carries TRBV7-5 and TRBJ2-7; the D call in the table, TRBD1, was not verified against the DNA. TRBV7-5 is a pseudogene segment. CDR3 length: 15 residues. This CDR3 reads CARSLYHRISYEQYF. CDR3 coding DNA: TGTGCCAGAAGCTTATACCACAGGATCTCCTACGAGCAGTACTTC.

The chain has TRBV5-1 and TRBJ2-2; D is perhaps TRBD2 (6 bases). Trimming pared 1 base from V and 1 base from J, leaving 8 bases between. The CDR3 has 15 residues. Germline CDR1 is SGHRS and CDR2 is YFSETQ. CDR3 nucleotide sequence: TGCGCCAGCAGCTTGAGGCGGGAGAACACCGGGGAGCTGTTTTTT. Its translation is CASSLRRENTGELFF.

This clone has only a few counts. The chain links TRBV18 to TRBJ1-5; TRBD1 aligns across 8 bases. Germline-derived CDR1 and CDR2 are KGHSH and LQKENI. The CDR3 runs to 16 residues. The junction had 6 bases not matched to a gene; V was cut back by 3 bases and J by 2 bases. The CDR3 loop reads CASSPTGGQGNQPQHF. CDR3 coding DNA: TGTGCCAGCTCACCTACAGGGGGACAAGGCAATCAGCCCCAGCATTTT.